This T cell receptor beta chain was sequenced for a study of graft-versus-host responses after intestinal transplantation. About the research overall: Tacrolimus and steroids were given for around 3 years to all recipients after anti-thymocyte globulin induction. Study conclusions and caveats: Across patients carrying graft-donor T cell macrochimerism, allografts held high graft-versus-host to host-versus-graft clonal ratios. Peak circulating GvH clone levels were associated with early post-transplant HvG declines. GvH clonotypes were identified within recipient marrow, with a subset emerging first in ileum or blood.

Regarding this clone: Antigen unknown.

TCRdb's copy holds only in-frame clones and misses some; the assay was immunoSEQ multiplex PCR. In the table there are more than 65,000 clones, nearly 85% of which are singletons. Trimming took off 1 base at V and 10 bases at J, with 8 bases between the two ends. The CDR3 is 11 residues long. In germline, CDR1 is MNHNS, CDR2 SASEGT. This specimen was unstimulated CD4+ T cells sorted from spleen or lymph node cells, taken before transplant. The source is a human donor who was the organ donor for an intestinal transplant. The V and J genes are TRBV6-1 and TRBJ2-7; no firm D call. This chain's CDR3 is CASSEGAGQYV. CDR3 bases: TGTGCCAGCAGTGAAGGGGCAGGACAGTACGTC.